This is a list of T cell receptor beta chains from one sample in a study of blood T cell repertoires in COVID-19. Sequencing used immunoSEQ multiplex PCR; TCRdb keeps in-frame clones, though not all of them. The sample lists about 110,000 clones, about 72% seen once, with roughly 7.5% in the top ten. Sample: peripheral blood. These receptors all stem from a woman aged 60-75 years with acute or convalescent COVID-19. The CDR3 runs from the conserved cysteine through the conserved F or W. The D gene is left open where the match is weak. The size of a clone is reported for some rows only, either as once, few or many, or as a class for expanded clones.

J gene | V gene | clone size | D gene | CDR3 DNA | CDR3 protein
TRBJ1-6 | TRBV19 | NA | TRBD1 | TGTGCCAGTAGTCTTCCACAGGGGAGCTCCTATAATTCACCCCTCCACTTT | CASSLPQGSSYNSPLHF
TRBJ1-2 | TRBV11-2 | NA | NA | TGTGCCAGCAGAGACAGTAGGGGAACCATAGGCTACACCTTC | CASRDSRGTIGYTF
TRBJ1-1 | TRBV6-5 | NA | NA | TGTGCCAGCAGGCCCCCGCGGGCAGTCAACACTGAAGCTTTCTTT | CASRPPRAVNTEAFF
TRBJ1-2 | TRBV30 | NA | TRBD1 | TGTGCCTGCTGGGGACAGACTAACTATGGCTACACCTTC | CACWGQTNYGYTF
TRBJ1-3 | TRBV13 | few | NA | TGTGCCAGCAGCTTAGGAGTAGCTGGAAACACCATATATTTT | CASSLGVAGNTIYF
TRBJ1-1 | TRBV3-1/TRBV3-2 | NA | NA | TGTGCCAGCAGCCAAGCACAGTCGAACACTGAAGCTTTCTTT | CASSQAQSNTEAFF
TRBJ1-4 | TRBV4-1 | NA | NA | TGCGCCAGCAGCCAAGATCTCGGGGGGGGCAATGAAAAACTGTTTTTT | CASSQDLGGGNEKLFF
TRBJ1-5 | TRBV15 | NA | NA | TGTGCCACTCCGAGGGAGGGGGTCCGGCCCCAGCATTTT | CATPREGVRPQHF
TRBJ1-5 | TRBV25-1 | once | NA | TGTGCCAGCAAAAGACAGGCTAGCAATCAGCCCCAGCATTTT | CASKRQASNQPQHF
TRBJ2-1 | TRBV5-6 | NA | NA | TGTGCCAGCAGCTTAGAGGGTTTGAGCTATGAGCAGTTCTTC | CASSLEGLSYEQFF
TRBJ1-5 | TRBV30 | NA | TRBD1 | TGTGCCTGGAGGCCAGGGACAGGGGATCAGCCCCAGCATTTT | CAWRPGTGDQPQHF
TRBJ2-1 | TRBV5-1 | NA | NA | TGCGCCAGCAGCTTGGGCAGAAACAATGAGCAGTTCTTC | CASSLGRNNEQFF
TRBJ2-1 | TRBV24-1 | NA | TRBD2 | TGTGCCACCAGTGATGGGGGTAGCGGGGCAGTCTCCTACAATGAGCAGTTCTTC | CATSDGGSGAVSYNEQFF
TRBJ2-3 | TRBV6-6 | NA | NA | TGTGCCAGCAGCCTAGGGACTGCTAGCACAGATACGCAGTATTTT | CASSLGTASTDTQYF
TRBJ1-1 | TRBV7-2 | few | TRBD1 | TGTGCCAGCAGCCTACGGACAGGGGCGGCTTTCTTT | CASSLRTGAAFF
TRBJ1-1 | TRBV28 | NA | NA | TGTGCCAGCAGTTTGGGTTTGCAGGGCCGTAGGATTAGGACTGAAGCTTTCTTT | CASSLGLQGRRIRTEAFF
TRBJ2-3 | TRBV28 | few | NA | TGTGCCAGCACCTCCAGGGCGGACCAAATGAAAAGCACAGATACGCAGTATTTT | CASTSRADQMKSTDTQYF
TRBJ1-1 | TRBV6-6 | NA | NA | TGTGCCAGCAGTTACAGCGGCAGAACCACTGAAGCTTTCTTT | CASSYSGRTTEAFF
TRBJ1-2 | TRBV9 | NA | TRBD1 | TGTGCCAGCAGCGTCTCCGGGACAGCCGCTATCTATGGCTACACCTTC | CASSVSGTAAIYGYTF
TRBJ2-1 | TRBV19 | NA | TRBD1 | TGTGCCAGTACCAGAGGGACAGGGTACTACAATGAGCAGTTCTTC | CASTRGTGYYNEQFF
TRBJ1-6 | TRBV5-1 | NA | NA | TGCGCCAGCAGCTCGACGACTCAAAATCACGCACCCCTCCACTTT | CASSSTTQNHAPLHF
TRBJ2-3 | TRBV9 | NA | NA | TGTGCCAGCAGCGCGTCAGATACGCAGTATTTT | CASSASDTQYF
TRBJ1-2 | TRBV7-2 | many | TRBD1 | TGTGCCAGCAGCCAGGACAGGGGGGACTATGGCTACACCTTC | CASSQDRGDYGYTF
TRBJ1-2 | TRBV11-1 | once | TRBD1 | TGTGCCAGCAGCTCTCGAGGCGGACAGGGGGACTATGGCTACACCTTC | CASSSRGGQGDYGYTF
TRBJ1-1 | TRBV5-1 | NA | NA | TGCGCCAGCAGCTTGGGGCTGACTGAAGCTTTCTTT | CASSLGLTEAFF
TRBJ1-2 | TRBV19 | NA | NA | TGTGCCAGTAGTATATCGGCGGCGCGGGCTAACTATGGCTACACCTTC | CASSISAARANYGYTF
TRBJ2-7 | TRBV4-3 | NA | TRBD2 | TGCGCCAGCAGCCAAGATGTGGTAGCGGGGGGGCTCGAGCAGTACTTC | CASSQDVVAGGLEQYF
TRBJ2-5 | TRBV24-1 | once | NA | TGTGCCACCAGTGAACGACTGAGTGAAGACCGAGAGACCCAGTACTTC | CATSERLSEDRETQYF
TRBJ1-1 | TRBV7-8 | NA | NA | TGTGCCAGCAGCTTAGTCACATACGACACTGAAGCTTTCTTT | CASSLVTYDTEAFF
TRBJ2-3 | TRBV7-9 | NA | NA | TGTGCCAGCAGCCCGGGGACATTTATTAGCACAGATACGCAGTATTTT | CASSPGTFISTDTQYF
TRBJ2-5 | TRBV11-1 | NA | NA | TGTGCCAGCAGCACCGGGACACAAGAGACCCAGTACTTC | CASSTGTQETQYF
TRBJ1-2 | TRBV6-6 | few | NA | TGTGCCAGCAGTTACTCGACGGGGGATGGCTACACCTTC | CASSYSTGDGYTF
TRBJ1-1 | TRBV28 | NA | TRBD1 | TGTGCCAGCAGAGGACAGGGGCCGAACACTGAAGCTTTCTTT | CASRGQGPNTEAFF
TRBJ2-1 | TRBV5-6 | NA | TRBD2 | TGTGCCAGCAGCTTGAGATCCGGGGTCCCGGGAGGTAATGAGCAGTTCTTC | CASSLRSGVPGGNEQFF
TRBJ2-7 | TRBV6-5 | NA | NA | TGTGCCAGCAGTTACTCGTATCCAGGGTCCCACGAGCAGTACTTC | CASSYSYPGSHEQYF
TRBJ1-2 | TRBV15 | few | NA | TGTGCCACCAGCAGAGACTCACAGGGTCCCCTCTATGGCTACACCTTC | CATSRDSQGPLYGYTF
TRBJ2-2 | TRBV3-1/TRBV3-2 | NA | NA | TGTGCCAGCAGCCAAGCCAGGGCGGGAACCGGGGAGCTGTTTTTT | CASSQARAGTGELFF
TRBJ1-2 | TRBV7-2 | few | TRBD1 | TGTGCCAGCAGCTTGGGACAGTTTAATGGCTACACCTTC | CASSLGQFNGYTF
TRBJ1-2 | TRBV5-1 | NA | NA | TGCGCCAGCAGCTTGGCCGACGGGAATGGCTACACCTTC | CASSLADGNGYTF
TRBJ1-5 | TRBV21-1 | NA | NA | TGTGCCAGCAGCAAAGACCGGGAAGGAGTAAAGCATTTT | CASSKDREGVKHF
TRBJ2-2 | TRBV19 | NA | NA | TGTGCCAGTAGTCGACAACTAGAAGTGAACACCGGGGAGCTGTTTTTT | CASSRQLEVNTGELFF
TRBJ1-1 | TRBV29-1 | NA | TRBD1 | TGCAGCGTCCGGGACAGGATAACTGAAGCTTTCTTT | CSVRDRITEAFF
TRBJ2-3 | TRBV27 | NA | TRBD2 | TGTGCCAGCAGTTTACTCCGGCTAGCGGGGATCACAGATACGCAGTATTTT | CASSLLRLAGITDTQYF
TRBJ1-3 | TRBV7-9 | NA | TRBD1 | TGTGCCAGCAGCCAAGCGAGGGGGCCTGGAAACACCATATATTTT | CASSQARGPGNTIYF
TRBJ1-5 | TRBV7-2 | few | NA | TGTGCCAGCAGCGAAAACGGACAGTCATTCAATCAGCCCCAGCATTTT | CASSENGQSFNQPQHF
TRBJ1-3 | TRBV10-3 | few | NA | TGTGCCATCAAAGCAGCGGAGAGCTCTGGAAACACCATATATTTT | CAIKAAESSGNTIYF
TRBJ2-2 | TRBV14 | NA | NA | TGTGCCAGCAGCCAAGCCAGAAACACCGGGGAGCTGTTTTTT | CASSQARNTGELFF
TRBJ2-1 | TRBV27 | few | NA | TGTGCCAGCAGTTTAGCTCAGGGGTCCTACAATGAGCAGTTCTTC | CASSLAQGSYNEQFF
TRBJ1-2 | TRBV19 | NA | NA | TGTGCCAGTAGTATTGGTGCAGGGGAAAGCTATGGCTACACCTTC | CASSIGAGESYGYTF
TRBJ2-7 | TRBV6-5 | NA | NA | TGTGCCAGTGTAACAGGGTACGAGCAGTACTTC | CASVTGYEQYF
TRBJ1-2 | TRBV5-4 | NA | TRBD1 | TGTGCCAGCAGCTTGGGGGCAGGGGGAGTCCTCGGCTACACCTTC | CASSLGAGGVLGYTF